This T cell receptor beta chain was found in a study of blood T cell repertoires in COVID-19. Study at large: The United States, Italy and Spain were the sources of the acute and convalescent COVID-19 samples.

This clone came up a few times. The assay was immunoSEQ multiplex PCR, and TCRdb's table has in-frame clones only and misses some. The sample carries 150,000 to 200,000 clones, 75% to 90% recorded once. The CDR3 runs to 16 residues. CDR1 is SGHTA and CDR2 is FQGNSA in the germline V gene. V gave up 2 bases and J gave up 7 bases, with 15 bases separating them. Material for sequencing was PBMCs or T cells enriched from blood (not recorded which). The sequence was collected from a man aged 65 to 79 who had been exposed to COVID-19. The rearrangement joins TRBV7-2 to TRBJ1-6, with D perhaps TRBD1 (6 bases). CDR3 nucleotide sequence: TGTGCCAGCAGCTTACGAGGGGGGGCAAGCAATTCACCCCTCCACTTT. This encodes CASSLRGGASNSPLHF.